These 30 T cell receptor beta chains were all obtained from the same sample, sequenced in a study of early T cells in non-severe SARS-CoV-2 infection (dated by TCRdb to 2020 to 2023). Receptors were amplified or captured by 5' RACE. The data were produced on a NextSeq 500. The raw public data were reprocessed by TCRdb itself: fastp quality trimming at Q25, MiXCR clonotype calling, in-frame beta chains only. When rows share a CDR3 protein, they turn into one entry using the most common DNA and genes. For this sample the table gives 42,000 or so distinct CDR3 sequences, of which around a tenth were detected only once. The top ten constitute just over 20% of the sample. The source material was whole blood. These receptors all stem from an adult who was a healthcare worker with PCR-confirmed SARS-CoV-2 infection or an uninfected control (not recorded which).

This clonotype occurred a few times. The CDR3 nucleotides are TGTGCCAGCAGACAGAGTGGGGGGCACGCCTACGAGCAGTACTTC. This sequence encodes CASRQSGGHAYEQYF. This chain connects TRBV6-2 or TRBV6-3 to TRBJ2-7; the D call may be TRBD1 or TRBD2 (6 bases each). Germline values: CDR1 MNHEY, CDR2 SVGEGT. The CDR3 totals 15 residues. The V and J ends lost 6 bases and 2 bases respectively, with 17 bases between them.

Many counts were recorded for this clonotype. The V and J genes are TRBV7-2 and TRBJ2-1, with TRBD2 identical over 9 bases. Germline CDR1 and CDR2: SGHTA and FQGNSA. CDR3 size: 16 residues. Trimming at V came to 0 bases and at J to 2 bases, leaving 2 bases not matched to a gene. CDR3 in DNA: TGTGCCAGCAGCTTAGCGGCGGGAGGGGCCTACAATGAGCAGTTCTTC. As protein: CASSLAAGGAYNEQFF.

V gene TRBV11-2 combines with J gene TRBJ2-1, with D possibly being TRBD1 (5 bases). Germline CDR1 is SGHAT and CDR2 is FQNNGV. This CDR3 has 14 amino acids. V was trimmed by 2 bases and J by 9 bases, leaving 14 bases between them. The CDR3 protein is CASSLYRNTGEQFF. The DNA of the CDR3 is TGTGCCAGCAGCTTATACAGGAATACGGGTGAGCAGTTCTTC.

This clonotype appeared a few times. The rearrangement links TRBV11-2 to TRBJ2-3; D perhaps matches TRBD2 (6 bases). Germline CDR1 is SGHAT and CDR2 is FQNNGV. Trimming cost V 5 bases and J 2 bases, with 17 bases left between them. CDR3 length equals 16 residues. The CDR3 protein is CASSQVGGFLTDTQYF. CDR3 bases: TGTGCCAGCAGCCAGGTGGGGGGATTCCTCACAGATACGCAGTATTTT.

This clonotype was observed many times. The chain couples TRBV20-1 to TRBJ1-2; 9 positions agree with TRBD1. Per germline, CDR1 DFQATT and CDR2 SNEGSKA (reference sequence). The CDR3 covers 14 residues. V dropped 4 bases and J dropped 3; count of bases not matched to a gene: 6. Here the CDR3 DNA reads TGCAGTGCTATATTCCGGGACAGGGACTATGGCTACACCTTC. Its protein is CSAIFRDRDYGYTF.

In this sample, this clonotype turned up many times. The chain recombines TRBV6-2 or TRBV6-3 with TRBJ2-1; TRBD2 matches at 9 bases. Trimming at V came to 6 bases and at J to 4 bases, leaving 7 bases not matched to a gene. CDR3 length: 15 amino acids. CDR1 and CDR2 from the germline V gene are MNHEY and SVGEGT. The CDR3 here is CASSLGLARYNEQFF. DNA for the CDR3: TGTGCCAGCAGCTTAGGACTAGCGAGATACAATGAGCAGTTCTTC.

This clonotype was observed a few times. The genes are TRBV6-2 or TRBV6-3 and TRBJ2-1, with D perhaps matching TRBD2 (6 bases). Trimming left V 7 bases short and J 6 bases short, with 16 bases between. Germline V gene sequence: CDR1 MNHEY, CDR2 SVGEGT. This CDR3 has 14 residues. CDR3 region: CASTESGARNEQFF. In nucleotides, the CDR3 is TGTGCCAGCACAGAGTCGGGAGCGCGCAATGAGCAGTTCTTC.

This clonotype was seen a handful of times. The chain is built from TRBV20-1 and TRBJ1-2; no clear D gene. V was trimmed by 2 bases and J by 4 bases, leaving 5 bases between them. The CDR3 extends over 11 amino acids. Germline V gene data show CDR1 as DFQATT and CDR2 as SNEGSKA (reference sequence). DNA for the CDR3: TGCAGTGCTAGAACAGCCTATGGCTACACCTTC. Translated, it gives CSARTAYGYTF.

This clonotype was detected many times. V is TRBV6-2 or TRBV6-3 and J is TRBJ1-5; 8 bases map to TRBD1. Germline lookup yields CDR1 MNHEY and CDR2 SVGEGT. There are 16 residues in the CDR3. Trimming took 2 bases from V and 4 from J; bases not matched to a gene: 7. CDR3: CASSYPNRGTNQPQHF. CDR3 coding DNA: TGTGCCAGCAGTTACCCAAACAGGGGGACTAATCAGCCCCAGCATTTT.

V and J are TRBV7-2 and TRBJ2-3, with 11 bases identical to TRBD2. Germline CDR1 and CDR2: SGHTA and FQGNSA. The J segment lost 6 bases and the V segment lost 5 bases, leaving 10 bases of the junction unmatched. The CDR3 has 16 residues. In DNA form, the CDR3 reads TGTGCCAGCAGCCCACGACTAGCGGGGCTTTTGGATACGCAGTATTTT. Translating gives CASSPRLAGLLDTQYF.

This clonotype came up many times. The DNA for the CDR3 is TGTGCCAGCAGCCTGGGACTAGCGGGAGTCAATGAGCAGTTCTTC. This encodes CASSLGLAGVNEQFF. This chain joins TRBV12-3 or TRBV12-4 and TRBJ2-1, with 14 bases identical to TRBD2. This CDR3 contains 15 residues. Trimming removed 6 bases from V and 6 bases from J; junction bases left unmatched: 4.

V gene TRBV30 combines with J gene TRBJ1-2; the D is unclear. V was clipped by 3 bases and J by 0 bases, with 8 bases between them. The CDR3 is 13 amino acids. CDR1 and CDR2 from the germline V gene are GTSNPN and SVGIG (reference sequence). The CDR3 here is CAWSRTSNYGYTF. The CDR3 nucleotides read TGTGCCTGGAGCCGGACGTCTAACTATGGCTACACCTTC.

The CDR3 sequence: CATSDRTRGGTDTQYF. CDR3 bases: TGTGCCACCAGTGATCGAACAAGGGGAGGCACAGATACGCAGTATTTT. The J gene is TRBJ2-3, the V gene TRBV24-1; the D call may be TRBD1 or TRBD2 (5 bases each). The CDR3 loop spans 16 amino acids. Trimming removed 3 bases at V and 1 base at J, with 13 bases between. From germline, CDR1 is KGHDR and CDR2 SFDVKD.

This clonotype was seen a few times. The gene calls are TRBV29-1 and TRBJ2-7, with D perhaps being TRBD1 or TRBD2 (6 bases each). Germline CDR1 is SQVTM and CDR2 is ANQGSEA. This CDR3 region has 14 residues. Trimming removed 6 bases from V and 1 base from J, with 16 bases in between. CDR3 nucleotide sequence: TGCAGCGTGAAAGGAGGGGGATCTTCCTACGAGCAGTACTTC. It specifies CSVKGGGSSYEQYF.

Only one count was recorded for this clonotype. CDR3 DNA: TGTGCCAGCAGCCTCGTAGCGAACACCGGGGAGCTGTTTTTT. Protein: CASSLVANTGELFF. V usage is TRBV7-3 and J usage is TRBJ2-2; D is unclear. Germline lookup yields CDR1 SGHTA and CDR2 FQGTGA. The CDR3 loop spans 14 amino acids. Trimming removed 5 bases at V and 0 bases at J, with 7 bases between.

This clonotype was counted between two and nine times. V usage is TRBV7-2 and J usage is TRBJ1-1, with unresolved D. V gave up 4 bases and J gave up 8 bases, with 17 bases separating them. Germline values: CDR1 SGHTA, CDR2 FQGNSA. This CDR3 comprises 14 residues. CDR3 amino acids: CASSSLRSLGEAFF. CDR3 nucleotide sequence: TGTGCCAGCAGCTCCCTGAGAAGTCTGGGGGAAGCTTTCTTT.

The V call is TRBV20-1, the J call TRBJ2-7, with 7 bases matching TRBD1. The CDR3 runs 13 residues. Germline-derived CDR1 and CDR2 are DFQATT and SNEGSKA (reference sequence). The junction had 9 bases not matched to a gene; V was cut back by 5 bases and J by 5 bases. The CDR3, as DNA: TGCAGTGCTGCACAGGGGCTGATTAACGAGCAGTACTTC. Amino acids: CSAAQGLINEQYF.

The CDR3 reads CASSTATSGRLETQYF. The CDR3 bases are TGTGCCAGCAGCACGGCGACTAGCGGGAGGTTAGAGACCCAGTACTTC. The chain combines TRBV3-1 with TRBJ2-5; 13 bases are shared with TRBD2. Per the germline V gene, CDR1 is LGHDT and CDR2 is YNNKEL (reference sequence). This CDR3 has 16 residues. The J segment lost 4 bases and the V segment lost 5 bases, leaving 7 bases of the junction unmatched.

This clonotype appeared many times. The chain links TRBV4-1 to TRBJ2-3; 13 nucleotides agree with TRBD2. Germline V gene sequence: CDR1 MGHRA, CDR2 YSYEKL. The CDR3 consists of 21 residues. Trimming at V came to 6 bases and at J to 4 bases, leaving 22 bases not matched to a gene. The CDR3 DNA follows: TGCGCCAGCAGTTATTCAGCGGGGGAACTAGCGGGAGGGCCTAGCGCAGATACGCAGTATTTT. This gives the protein CASSYSAGELAGGPSADTQYF.

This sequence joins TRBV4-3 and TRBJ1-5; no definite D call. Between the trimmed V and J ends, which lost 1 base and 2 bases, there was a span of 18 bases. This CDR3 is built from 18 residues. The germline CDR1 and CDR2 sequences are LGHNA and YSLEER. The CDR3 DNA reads TGCGCCAGCAGCCAAGCTTTGGGAACTTCTGAGGGCAATCAGCCCCAGCATTTT. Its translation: CASSQALGTSEGNQPQHF.

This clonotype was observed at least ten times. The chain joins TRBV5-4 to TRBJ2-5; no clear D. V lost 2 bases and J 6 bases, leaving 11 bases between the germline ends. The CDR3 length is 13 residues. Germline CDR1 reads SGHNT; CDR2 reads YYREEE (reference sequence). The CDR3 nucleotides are TGTGCCAGCAGCTTCGAAAATCAGCAGACCCAGTACTTC. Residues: CASSFENQQTQYF.

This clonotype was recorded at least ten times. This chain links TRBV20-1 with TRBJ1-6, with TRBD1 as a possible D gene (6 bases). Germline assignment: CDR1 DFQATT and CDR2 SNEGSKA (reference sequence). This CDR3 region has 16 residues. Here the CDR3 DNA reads TGCAGCGCTGTAGGCGAGAACAGGGCTTATAATTCACCCCTCCACTTT. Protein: CSAVGENRAYNSPLHF.

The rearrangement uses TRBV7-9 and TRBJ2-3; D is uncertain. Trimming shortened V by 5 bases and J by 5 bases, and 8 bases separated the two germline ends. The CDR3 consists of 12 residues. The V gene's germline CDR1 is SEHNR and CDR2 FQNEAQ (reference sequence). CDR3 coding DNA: TGTGCCAGCAGCCCCGACCGAGATACGCAGTATTTT. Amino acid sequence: CASSPDRDTQYF.

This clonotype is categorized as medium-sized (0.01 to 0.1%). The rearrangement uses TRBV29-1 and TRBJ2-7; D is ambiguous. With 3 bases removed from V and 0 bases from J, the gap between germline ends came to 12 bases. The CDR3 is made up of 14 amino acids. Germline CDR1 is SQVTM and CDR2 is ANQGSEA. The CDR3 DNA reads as TGCAGCGTTGAGGAGACTCGACACTCCTACGAGCAGTACTTC. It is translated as CSVEETRHSYEQYF.

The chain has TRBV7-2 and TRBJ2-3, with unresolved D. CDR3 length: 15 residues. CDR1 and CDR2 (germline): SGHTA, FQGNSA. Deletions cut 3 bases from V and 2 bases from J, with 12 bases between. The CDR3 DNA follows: TGTGCCAGCAGCTTGGCGATCATCCCCACAGATACGCAGTATTTT. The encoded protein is CASSLAIIPTDTQYF.

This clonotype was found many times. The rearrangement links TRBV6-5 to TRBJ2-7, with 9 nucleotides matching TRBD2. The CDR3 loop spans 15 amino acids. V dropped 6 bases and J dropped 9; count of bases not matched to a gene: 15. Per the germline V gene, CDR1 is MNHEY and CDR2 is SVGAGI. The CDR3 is CASRNLAGTTHGQYF. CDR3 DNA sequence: TGTGCCAGCAGGAACCTAGCGGGAACCACCCATGGGCAGTACTTC.

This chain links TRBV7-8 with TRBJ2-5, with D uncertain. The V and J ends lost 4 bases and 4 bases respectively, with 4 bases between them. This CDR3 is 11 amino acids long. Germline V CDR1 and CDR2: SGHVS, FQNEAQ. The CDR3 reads CASSSPETQYF. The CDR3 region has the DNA TGTGCCAGCAGCTCTCCAGAGACCCAGTACTTC.

The DNA of the CDR3 is TGTGCCAGCAGCCAACTACCAGCGGGAGGTCGTCACGAGCAGTACTTC. It codes for CASSQLPAGGRHEQYF. The chain has TRBV14 and TRBJ2-7, with 9 bases lining up with TRBD2. V lost 2 bases and J lost 5; bases outside the gene matches: 10. Germline values: CDR1 SGHDN, CDR2 FVKESK. This CDR3 is built from 16 residues.

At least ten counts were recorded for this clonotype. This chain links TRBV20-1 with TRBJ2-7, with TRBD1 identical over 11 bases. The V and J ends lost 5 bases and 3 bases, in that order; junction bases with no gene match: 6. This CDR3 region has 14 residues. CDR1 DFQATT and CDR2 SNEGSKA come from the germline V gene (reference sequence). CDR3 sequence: CSAGQGTGGYEQYF. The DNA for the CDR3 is TGCAGTGCTGGGCAGGGGACAGGGGGCTACGAGCAGTACTTC.

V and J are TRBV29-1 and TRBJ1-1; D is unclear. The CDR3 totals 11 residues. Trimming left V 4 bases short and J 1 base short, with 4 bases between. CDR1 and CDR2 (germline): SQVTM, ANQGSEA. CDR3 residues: CSVGANTEAFF. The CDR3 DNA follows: TGCAGCGTTGGGGCGAACACTGAAGCTTTCTTT.